This T cell receptor (beta chain) was identified during a study of blood T cell repertoires in COVID-19. Sequencing was performed with immunoSEQ multiplex PCR; in TCRdb, only in-frame clones are kept and a portion is missing. The sample has 260,000 or so clones, approximately 90% seen once. Germline V gene lookup returns CDR1 MNHEY and CDR2 SVGEGT. This CDR3 has 14 amino acids. With 5 bases removed from V and 3 bases from J, the gap between germline ends came to 11 bases. Recruitment covered some 25 US areas and drew participants whose ages spanned roughly 18 to 100 years. This TCR derives from a middle-aged woman with acute COVID-19. The chain carries TRBV6-2 or TRBV6-3 and TRBJ2-1, with D tentatively TRBD2 (5 bases). Sequenced sample: PBMCs or T cells enriched from blood (not recorded which). The CDR3: CASSTMDFYNEQFF. DNA of the CDR3: TGTGCCAGCAGTACTATGGACTTCTACAATGAGCAGTTCTTC.